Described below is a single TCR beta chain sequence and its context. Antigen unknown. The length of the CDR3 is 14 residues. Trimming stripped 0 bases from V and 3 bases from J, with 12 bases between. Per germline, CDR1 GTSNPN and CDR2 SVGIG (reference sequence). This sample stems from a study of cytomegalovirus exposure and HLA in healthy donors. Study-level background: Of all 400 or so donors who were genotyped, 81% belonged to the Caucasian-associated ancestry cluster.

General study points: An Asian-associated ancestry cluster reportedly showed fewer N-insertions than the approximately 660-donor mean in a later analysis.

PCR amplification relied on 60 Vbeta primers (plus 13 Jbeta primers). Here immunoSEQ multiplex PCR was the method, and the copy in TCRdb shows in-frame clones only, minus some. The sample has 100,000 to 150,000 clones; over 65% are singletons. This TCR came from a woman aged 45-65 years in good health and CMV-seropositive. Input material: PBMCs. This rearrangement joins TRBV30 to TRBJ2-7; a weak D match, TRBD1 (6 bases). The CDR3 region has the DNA TGTGCCTGGAGTGTGGGACACGGTGGCTACGAGCAGTACTTC. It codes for CAWSVGHGGYEQYF.